These 25 T cell receptor beta chains were sequenced from one sample in a study of human T cells and chemical hapten exposure (dated by TCRdb to the early 2020s). The library came from RACE. Sequencing was performed on a NextSeq 500. TCRdb applied fastp at Q25 and MiXCR to the public reads, then kept only in-frame beta chains. Rows with a matching CDR3 protein are joined into one entry that keeps the most common DNA and genes. The sample table records some 350,000 distinct CDR3 sequences; around 6% of these occur just once. Approximately 5.4% of the sample rests with the top ten. Sample time point, as interpreted from the label and publication: patch test 2, 6 weeks after DPC sensitization. In light of the paper, this sample's treatment or condition label describes: therapeutic diphenylcyclopropenone sensitization with weekly scalp DPC. This specimen was whole blood, taken in connection with sensitization to the hapten diphenylcyclopropenone (DPC). Source of these receptors: a woman under 30 with alopecia areata. Some clones in this sample may be carry-over from other donors' samples.

The chain carries TRBV3-1 and TRBJ1-1; 9 bases agree with TRBD1. The ends lost 5 bases at V and 10 bases at J; junction bases unmatched: 2. Germline assignment: CDR1 LGHDT and CDR2 YNNKEL (reference sequence). The CDR3 has 11 residues. This CDR3 is CASSGTGTAFF. DNA for the CDR3: TGTGCCAGCAGCGGGACAGGGACAGCTTTCTTT.

Ten or more counts support this clonotype. In DNA form, the CDR3 reads TGTGCCAGCAAGGACGGACCAAATTCACCCCTCCACTTT. Its protein is CASKDGPNSPLHF. The V call is TRBV7-3, the J call TRBJ1-6; D unclear. CDR1 SGHTA and CDR2 FQGTGA come from the germline V gene. This CDR3 spans 13 amino acids. V lost 7 bases, J lost 7 bases, and 11 bases lay in between.

The rearrangement joins TRBV12-3 or TRBV12-4 to TRBJ1-1; 7 bases are a match to TRBD1. The CDR3 totals 15 residues. Trimming cost V 6 bases and J 5 bases; bases outside gene matches: 12. The CDR3 reads CASSRTGQVGTEAFF. CDR3 in DNA: TGTGCCAGCAGCCGAACTGGACAGGTCGGGACTGAAGCTTTCTTT.

The CDR3 here is CASSRGSTGNSYNEQFF. The DNA of the CDR3 is TGTGCCAGCAGCCGAGGGTCCACAGGGAATTCCTACAATGAGCAGTTCTTC. The chain couples TRBV6-6 to TRBJ2-1; TRBD1 might be the D (6 bases). The germline CDR1 and CDR2 sequences are MNHNY and SVGAGI (reference sequence). CDR3 length: 17 residues. The V end was cut by 6 bases, the J end by 1 base, with 19 bases between.

This clonotype was observed many times. CDR3 sequence: CASNGKGGRNQPQHF. The CDR3 coding sequence is TGCGCCAGCAACGGGAAAGGAGGCAGGAATCAGCCCCAGCATTTT. This chain connects TRBV10-2 to TRBJ1-5, with D unresolved. This CDR3 contains 15 residues. Trimming took 7 bases from V and 4 from J, leaving 17 bases between them. Germline values: CDR1 WSHSY, CDR2 SAAADI.

About this clonotype: Since a much larger clone is just one base distant, this may be a read error. This chain joins TRBV2 and TRBJ2-2; TRBD2 might be the D (5 bases). Trimming removed 8 bases from V and 5 bases from J, with 18 bases in between. The CDR3 is 15 residues long. The germline CDR1 and CDR2 sequences are SNHLY and FYNNEI. CDR3 sequence (DNA): TGTGCCAGCGACGGACTGGTCCCTCAGACCGGGGAGCTGTTTTTT. It is translated as CASDGLVPQTGELFF.

V gene TRBV4-2 combines with J gene TRBJ2-7; D not resolved. Germline V gene lookup returns CDR1 LGHNA and CDR2 YNFKEQ. The CDR3 runs 17 residues. V dropped 0 bases and J dropped 2 bases, with 17 bases sitting between them. The CDR3 sequence: CASSQDHVGTPTYEQYF. The DNA of the CDR3 is TGTGCCAGCAGCCAAGATCATGTGGGTACGCCTACCTACGAGCAGTACTTC.

V and J are TRBV6-1 and TRBJ1-6; possible D gene TRBD1, 6 bases. Trimming removed 6 bases from V and 3 bases from J, with 12 bases in between. Germline V gene sequence: CDR1 MNHNS, CDR2 SASEGT. This CDR3 contains 15 residues. The CDR3 DNA reads TGTGCCAGCAGCGGACAGAGCCTCTATAATTCACCCCTCCACTTT. Translating gives CASSGQSLYNSPLHF.

This clonotype was counted many times. The chain recombines TRBV7-9 with TRBJ1-4; no clear D gene. CDR3 length equals 14 residues. CDR1 SEHNR and CDR2 FQNEAQ come from the germline V gene (reference sequence). V lost 5 bases, J lost 5 bases, and 12 bases lay in between. The chain's CDR3 is CASSPNTANEKLFF. The CDR3 coding sequence is TGTGCCAGCAGCCCCAACACAGCAAATGAAAAACTGTTTTTT.

The table lists this clonotype with a few counts. CDR3 sequence reads: CASSLGTGGLGYTF. The CDR3 region has the DNA TGTGCCAGCAGCTTGGGCACAGGGGGCCTTGGCTACACCTTC. This chain links TRBV5-6 with TRBJ1-2, with TRBD1 identical over 9 bases. This CDR3 contains 14 residues. Trimming took 0 bases from V and 7 from J; bases not matched to a gene: 4. Germline CDR1 reads SGHDT; CDR2 reads YYEEEE. The full variable domain, its missing parts supplied by reference TRBV5-6 and TRBJ1-2, is DAGVTQSPTHLIKTRGQQVTLRCSPKSGHDTVSWYQQALGQGPQFIFQYYEEEERQRGNFPDRFSGHQFPNYSSELNVNALLLGDSALYLCASSLGTGGLGYTFGSGTRLTVV.

This clonotype turned up a few times. The CDR3 coding sequence is TGCGCCAGCAGCTTGTCGGTGGATCTGCCTGGCTACACCTTC. Translating it yields CASSLSVDLPGYTF. The chain is built from TRBV5-1 and TRBJ1-2; D uncertain. This CDR3 is 14 amino acids long. V gave up 1 base and J gave up 7 bases, with 14 bases separating them. Per germline, CDR1 SGHRS and CDR2 YFSETQ. The variable domain in full, with the rest retrieved from reference TRBV5-1 and TRBJ1-2, is KAGVTQTPRYLIKTRGQQVTLSCSPISGHRSVSWYQQTPGQGLQFLFEYFSETQRNKGNFPGRFSGRQFSNSRSEMNVSTLELGDSALYLCASSLSVDLPGYTFGSGTRLTVV.

This clonotype was recorded many times. V is TRBV6-6 and J is TRBJ1-1; D is unresolved. The CDR3 contains 12 residues. V shed 6 bases and J shed 1 base, with 6 bases lying between them. Germline V CDR1 and CDR2: MNHNY, SVGAGI (reference sequence). The CDR3 bases are TGTGCCAGCAGCCGTTCGAACACTGAAGCTTTCTTT. As protein: CASSRSNTEAFF.

This clonotype turned up a few times. CDR3: CASSLDEGMNTEAFF. In DNA, the CDR3 is TGTGCCAGCAGCTTAGATGAGGGGATGAACACTGAAGCTTTCTTT. This chain joins TRBV7-9 and TRBJ1-1; maybe TRBD1 (5 bases). V lost 1 base and J lost 0, with 9 bases in between. Germline V gene data show CDR1 as SEHNR and CDR2 as FQNEAQ (reference sequence). The length of the CDR3 is 15 residues.

This clonotype was found many times. The chain combines TRBV6-5 with TRBJ1-2, with a possible D match to TRBD1 (5 bases). The V gene's germline CDR1 is MNHEY and CDR2 SVGAGI. Deletions cut 5 bases from V and 8 bases from J, with 12 bases between. This CDR3 is 12 amino acids long. CDR3 sequence (DNA): TGTGCCAGCAGTGACAGAGCAGACGGCTACACCTTC. Protein: CASSDRADGYTF.

The chain is built from TRBV12-3 or TRBV12-4 and TRBJ2-3, with 12 positions matching TRBD2. The V segment lost 5 bases and the J segment 0 bases; nucleotides outside the gene matches: 15. The CDR3 spans 20 residues. In nucleotides, the CDR3 is TGTGCCAGCAGTCATGCACTAGCGGGGGGCGGTGGATATAGCACAGATACGCAGTATTTT. Its translation is CASSHALAGGGGYSTDTQYF.

The chain combines TRBV20-1 with TRBJ1-2; tentative D call: TRBD1 (5 bases). Trimming took 7 bases from V and 6 from J, leaving 21 bases between them. Germline V gene lookup returns CDR1 DFQATT and CDR2 SNEGSKA (reference sequence). The CDR3 runs 14 residues. CDR3 bases: TGCAGTGTTCGGTTTCGAAGTCGGGGGAATGGCTACACCTTC. Its protein product is CSVRFRSRGNGYTF.

In its sample, this clonotype was seen many times. The V call is TRBV29-1, the J call TRBJ1-1; D is perhaps TRBD1 (5 bases). The length of the CDR3 is 12 residues. The V gene lost 5 bases and the J gene lost 2 bases, with 9 bases spanning the gap. Germline assignment: CDR1 SQVTM and CDR2 ANQGSEA. CDR3 bases: TGCAGCGTTACGACAGCCAACACTGAAGCTTTCTTT. Protein product: CSVTTANTEAFF.

This clonotype has a count of ten or more. This chain connects TRBV5-6 to TRBJ2-3; no firm D call. The V gene's germline CDR1 is SGHDT and CDR2 YYEEEE. This CDR3 has 14 residues. Trimming shortened V by 3 bases and J by 5 bases, and 13 bases separated the two germline ends. The CDR3 here is CASSWNEQQDTQYF. The CDR3, as DNA: TGTGCCAGCAGCTGGAACGAACAGCAAGATACGCAGTATTTT.

This clonotype was observed a few times. The gene calls are TRBV21-1 and TRBJ2-7. TRBV21-1 is a pseudogene segment. CDR3 length equals 9 residues. The CDR3 region has the DNA TGTGCCATCTCCTACGAGCAGTACTTC. Its protein is CAISYEQYF.

This clonotype showed up just a few times. At one of its ends the junction is not consistent with the germline gene, which may arise from a read error. The chain joins TRBV27 to TRBJ2-7; no firm D call. This CDR3 comprises 13 residues. Germline V gene data show CDR1 as MNHEY and CDR2 as SMNVEV (reference sequence). Here the CDR3 DNA reads TGTGCCAGCAGTTATTCCTCACAGAAGAAGTGGGTCTTC. Translating gives CASSYSSQKKWVF.

This clonotype was seen ten or more times. The chain is built from TRBV12-3 or TRBV12-4 and TRBJ1-1, with D possibly being TRBD1 (5 bases). V was cut by 8 bases and J by 6 bases, with 13 bases left in between. This CDR3 has 12 amino acids. The CDR3 coding sequence is TGTGCCAGCGGAGGGGTAGTGGCTGAAGCTTTCTTT. Translated: CASGGVVAEAFF.

This clonotype was seen ten or more times. The chain couples TRBV11-2 to TRBJ1-2; TRBD1 is a possible D gene (5 bases). The germline V gene has CDR1 SGHAT and CDR2 FQNNGV. Trimming left V 0 bases short and J 7 bases short, with 9 bases between. This CDR3 is built from 13 residues. This CDR3 is CASSLEGRGGYTF. For the CDR3, the DNA is TGTGCCAGCAGCTTAGAAGGGAGGGGTGGCTACACCTTC.

This clonotype has only a few counts. The chain recombines TRBV7-9 with TRBJ2-1, with 8 bases fitting TRBD2. The germline gives CDR1 SEHNR, CDR2 FQNEAQ (reference sequence). V lost 5 bases, J lost 5 bases, and 11 bases stayed unmatched. The CDR3 consists of 16 residues. CDR3 DNA: TGTGCCAGCAGCCCGGGGGGGGCAGGGTCGGACAATGAGCAGTTCTTC. Translated: CASSPGGAGSDNEQFF.

This clonotype was counted ten times or more. The V and J genes are TRBV2 and TRBJ1-6; 7 bases align to TRBD1. Trimming removed 7 bases from V and 10 bases from J; junction bases left unmatched: 7. Germline V gene lookup returns CDR1 SNHLY and CDR2 FYNNEI. The CDR3 runs 13 residues. The chain's CDR3 is CASNAGGRSPLHF. In DNA form, the CDR3 reads TGTGCCAGCAACGCAGGGGGGAGATCACCCCTCCACTTT.

This clonotype was observed at least ten times. The chain carries TRBV11-1 and TRBJ1-2; D not certain. The CDR3 covers 14 residues. Germline lookup yields CDR1 SGHAT and CDR2 FQDESV (reference sequence). The V end lost 4 bases, the J end lost 6 bases, and 15 bases lay between the germline ends. In DNA, the CDR3 is TGTGCCAGCAGCTATGGCGGTATTTATGATGGCTACACCTTC. Translating gives CASSYGGIYDGYTF.